Below, one T cell receptor (beta chain) is given with its context. This clonotype showed up many times. Its target antigen remains unknown. There are no base qualities to consult, and no much larger clone falls within one base. The data belong to a study of T cells in Graves' hyperthyroidism and ophthalmopathy (dated 2019 in TCRdb). Concerning the study at large: Peripheral blood samples were taken at initial diagnosis, before any treatment was given. An independent validation cohort of some 18 hyperthyroidism patients and 17 patients who later progressed to ophthalmopathy tested prospective prediction of ophthalmopathy. TCR V-J signatures able to tell the groups apart were searched for in a discovery cohort of more than 90 patients, of whom 40 to 45 had Graves' ophthalmopathy and about 60 had stable Graves' hyperthyroidism. The study also compared thyroid tissue and blood T-cell repertoires from five or six Graves' hyperthyroidism patients. After sampling, hyperthyroidism patients received methimazole starting at 30 mg daily, and ophthalmopathy patients received high-dose intravenous methylprednisolone. The paper describes TCR Vbeta CDR3 sequencing of some 130 peripheral blood samples, made up of about 40 ophthalmopathy patients, 70 to 80 hyperthyroidism patients and some 17 progressor patients. The roughly 91 discovery patients were randomly divided into training and test sets at a 7:3 ratio.

The TCR beta CDR3 regions were amplified from the RNA transcripts. For the first round of RT-PCR on the TCR CDR3, the HTBI primer set was used together with the Qiagen OneStep RT-PCR kit. A second multiplex PCR round built the libraries, followed by size selection and purification. Libraries were sequenced paired-end with 100 bp reads on an Illumina HiSeq2000. The source study handled its data this way. SOAPnuke was used to process the raw data, throwing out any read that contained adapters or uncalled bases, had a mean Phred below 15, or lacked an exact constant-primer or identifier match. COPE v1.2.5 was used to merge high-quality paired reads, and clonotypes were defined as unique nucleotide sequences. MiTCR v1.1 was used to align the clonotypes against IMGT TRBV, TRBD and TRBJ reference segments. Analysis was restricted to V-J combinations with a frequency above 0.0001, which covered 99.2% of repertoires. The TCS score was defined as F50 (clonal expansion) divided by E x V (chaos), with BLOSUM62-based TCRdist calculated between CDR3 peptides within each V-J. Welch's t-statistics and random forest reduced 450 to 600 V-J features to 10 to 15, which were used in a naive Bayes classifier (R e1071). The public reads were quality trimmed at Q25 with fastp and then assembled into clones with MiXCR by TCRdb, keeping productive beta chains. Each record represents a unique CDR3 protein, reported with the most common genes and DNA among its rows. V and J calls and clone size were set by TCRdb, not the authors. The table for this sample lists hundreds of thousands of distinct CDR3 sequences; over 11% of them were counted only once. Around 5.4% of the sample is held by the ten biggest clonotypes.

Hyperthyroidism patients were aged 18 to 65 years and newly diagnosed, with disease duration of less than 2 months. Exclusion was applied to patients with uncontrolled infections, other autoimmune diseases, pregnancy or lactation. Diagnoses were based on clinical symptoms, serum thyroxine and TRAb, thyroid ultrasound and orbital computed tomography. Blood from progressor patients was collected at the time of first diagnosis with hyperthyroidism, before any ophthalmopathy symptoms had appeared. PBMCs were isolated from roughly 10 ml of fresh peripheral blood by Ficoll-Paque density gradient centrifugation. Progressor patients were defined as those initially diagnosed with Graves' hyperthyroidism in whom ophthalmopathy developed during follow-up. Total RNA was extracted using Trizol reagent, and RNA quality was assessed on an Agilent 2100 Bioanalyzer. The CDR3 goes from the cysteine to the phenylalanine over 15 residues. CDR3 DNA only is kept here, 45 bases in frame from base 1. The germline V gene gives CDR1 as SGHTA and CDR2 as FQGNSA. V and J lose 5 bases and 2 bases, and a span of 14 bases separates them.

The paper as a whole reports these results and caveats: Blood samples also contained most of the expanded thyroid clonotypes (frequency above 0.001), which suggests that blood repertoires may reflect thyroid immune responses. In validation, the model predicted progression to ophthalmopathy a median of about 6 months before onset, with roughly 70% sensitivity and just under 75% specificity. A 13 V-J signature model separated ophthalmopathy from stable hyperthyroidism, with about 90% sensitivity and roughly 81% specificity in cross-validation and 80%/75% in testing. No statistical method was used to fix the sample size in advance, and group allocation was not hidden from the investigators.

The sequence is built from TRBV7-2 and TRBJ2-3; there is no confident call for the D gene. Sequenced material: blood. The TCR originated in a woman aged 25 to 39 with Graves' hyperthyroidism that later progressed to Graves' ophthalmopathy. In nucleotides, the sequence is TGTGCCAGCAGCCCTGGACCCGCCTCCACAGATACGCAGTATTTT. Its protein reads: CASSPGPASTDTQYF.